This T cell receptor beta chain appears in the sequencing data of a study of radiation and T cells in renal cell carcinoma. Clones were sequenced by immunoSEQ multiplex PCR, and TCRdb holds only the in-frame ones, with some missing. The table lists some 15,000 clones, more than 55% of them singletons. Treatment: treatment-naive control, cytoreductive nephrectomy. This renal cell carcinoma was of the clear cell type. CDR1 and CDR2 from the germline V gene are GTSNPN and SVGIG (reference sequence). CDR3 length equals 14 residues. V was pared by 2 bases and J by 6 bases, with 16 bases between. This rearrangement joins TRBV30 to TRBJ1-2; possible D gene TRBD1, 6 bases. Sequenced material: tumor tissue, taken from a patient whose treatment was nephrectomy without radiotherapy. The source is a middle-aged man with renal cell carcinoma. The CDR3 region has the DNA TGTGCCTGGAGTCTCAGGGGCAGGGTTAATGGCTACACCTTC. This translates into CAWSLRGRVNGYTF.